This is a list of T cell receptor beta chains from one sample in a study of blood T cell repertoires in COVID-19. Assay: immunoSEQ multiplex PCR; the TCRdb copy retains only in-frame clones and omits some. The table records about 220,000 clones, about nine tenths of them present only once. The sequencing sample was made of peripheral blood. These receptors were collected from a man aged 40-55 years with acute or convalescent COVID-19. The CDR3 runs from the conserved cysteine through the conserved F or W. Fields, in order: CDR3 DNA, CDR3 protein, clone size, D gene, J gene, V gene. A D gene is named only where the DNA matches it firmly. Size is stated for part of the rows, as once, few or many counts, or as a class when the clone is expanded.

CDR3 DNA: TGTGCCAGCTCACCACCCAGCACCGGGGAGCTGTTTTTT
CDR3 protein: CASSPPSTGELFF
clone size: .
D gene: .
J gene: TRBJ2-2
V gene: TRBV18

CDR3 DNA: TGTGCCAGCAGTTTAAAGGCAGTCCTGGGAGTCTACGAGCAGTACTTC
CDR3 protein: CASSLKAVLGVYEQYF
clone size: few
D gene: .
J gene: TRBJ2-7
V gene: TRBV27

CDR3 DNA: TGTGCCAGCGGGAAAGCGGGGGGGTCAAGTGAGCAGTTCTTC
CDR3 protein: CASGKAGGSSEQFF
clone size: .
D gene: TRBD2
J gene: TRBJ2-1
V gene: TRBV2

CDR3 DNA: TGTGCCAGCAGTTTTGGTCAGGGCTACGAGCAGTACTTC
CDR3 protein: CASSFGQGYEQYF
clone size: .
D gene: .
J gene: TRBJ2-7
V gene: TRBV27

CDR3 DNA: TGTGCCAGCAGCTTAACGGGACAGGCTTACAATGAGCAGTTCTTC
CDR3 protein: CASSLTGQAYNEQFF
clone size: .
D gene: TRBD1
J gene: TRBJ2-1
V gene: TRBV7-9

CDR3 DNA: TGTGCCAGCAGTTTATACGAGGACAGGGAAAAATTCTTC
CDR3 protein: CASSLYEDREKFF
clone size: .
D gene: TRBD1
J gene: TRBJ2-1
V gene: TRBV27

CDR3 DNA: TGTGCCAGCAGCTCCCGGACAGGCAACTCCTACGAGCAGTACTTC
CDR3 protein: CASSSRTGNSYEQYF
clone size: .
D gene: TRBD1
J gene: TRBJ2-7
V gene: TRBV11-3

CDR3 DNA: TGTGCCAGTACCCTGACAGGGCCGACCTATGGCTACACCTTC
CDR3 protein: CASTLTGPTYGYTF
clone size: .
D gene: TRBD1
J gene: TRBJ1-2
V gene: TRBV19

CDR3 DNA: TGTGCCAGCAGCTGGTTAGCGGGCAGCTCCTACAATGAGCAGTTCTTC
CDR3 protein: CASSWLAGSSYNEQFF
clone size: .
D gene: TRBD2
J gene: TRBJ2-1
V gene: TRBV7-2

CDR3 DNA: TGTGCCAGTAGTCTACAGGGCGCACAAGAGACCCAGTACTTC
CDR3 protein: CASSLQGAQETQYF
clone size: .
D gene: .
J gene: TRBJ2-5
V gene: TRBV19

CDR3 DNA: TGTGCTCTGGGGGGGGACAGGGGCTTTCATGGCTACACCTTC
CDR3 protein: CALGGDRGFHGYTF
clone size: once
D gene: TRBD1
J gene: TRBJ1-2
V gene: TRBV28

CDR3 DNA: TGTGCCAGCAGCGCCGACACAGGGGCATTT
CDR3 protein: CASSADTGAF
clone size: once
D gene: TRBD1
J gene: TRBJ1-1
V gene: TRBV7-9

CDR3 DNA: TGCGCCAGCAGCCAAGCCCTTGGGGACAGGCCCCACGAGCAGTACTTC
CDR3 protein: CASSQALGDRPHEQYF
clone size: .
D gene: TRBD1
J gene: TRBJ2-7
V gene: TRBV4-1

CDR3 DNA: TGTGCCATCAGTGAGCCGGTGGGGGCTGCACGGACTGAAGCTTTCTTT
CDR3 protein: CAISEPVGAARTEAFF
clone size: .
D gene: .
J gene: TRBJ1-1
V gene: TRBV10-3

CDR3 DNA: TGCGCCAGCAGCCAAGATCGGGGCTACGAGCAGTACTTC
CDR3 protein: CASSQDRGYEQYF
clone size: .
D gene: .
J gene: TRBJ2-7
V gene: TRBV4-3

CDR3 DNA: TGTGCCAGCAGCTCCCTTGCCTACGAGCAGTACTTC
CDR3 protein: CASSSLAYEQYF
clone size: .
D gene: .
J gene: TRBJ2-7
V gene: TRBV5-5

CDR3 DNA: TGTGCCAGCAGTAAATTGACAGGGCCCCACGAGCAGTACTTC
CDR3 protein: CASSKLTGPHEQYF
clone size: .
D gene: TRBD1
J gene: TRBJ2-7
V gene: TRBV27

CDR3 DNA: TGTGCCAGCAGCTTAACCGGGACAGGGGTTCGAAACACCATATATTTT
CDR3 protein: CASSLTGTGVRNTIYF
clone size: .
D gene: TRBD1
J gene: TRBJ1-3
V gene: TRBV5-5

CDR3 DNA: TGTGCCAGCAGCCAACCAGGGGCTGGAGTTAACTATGGCTACACCTTC
CDR3 protein: CASSQPGAGVNYGYTF
clone size: .
D gene: .
J gene: TRBJ1-2
V gene: TRBV3-1/TRBV3-2

CDR3 DNA: TGTGCCAGCAGTTTGGGGGCCCGTGGGCGGGGGCCATCTTACGAGCAGTACTTC
CDR3 protein: CASSLGARGRGPSYEQYF
clone size: .
D gene: .
J gene: TRBJ2-7
V gene: TRBV27

CDR3 DNA: TGTGCCAGCAGCCTCACAACAGGCGCACTTAATCAGCCCCAGCATTTT
CDR3 protein: CASSLTTGALNQPQHF
clone size: .
D gene: .
J gene: TRBJ1-5
V gene: TRBV27

CDR3 DNA: TGTGCCAGCAGCCTTTTCTTGGAGCAGTACTTC
CDR3 protein: CASSLFLEQYF
clone size: .
D gene: .
J gene: TRBJ2-7
V gene: TRBV28

CDR3 DNA: TGTGCCACCAGATGGACAGGGGAAGGGGAGACCCAGTACTTC
CDR3 protein: CATRWTGEGETQYF
clone size: .
D gene: TRBD1
J gene: TRBJ2-5
V gene: TRBV15

CDR3 DNA: TGTGCCAGCTCACCAACTCAGGTCGCGACTAACTATGGCTACACCTTC
CDR3 protein: CASSPTQVATNYGYTF
clone size: once
D gene: .
J gene: TRBJ1-2
V gene: TRBV18

CDR3 DNA: TGTGCCAGCAGCTTGGAAGTTCACGGCTACGAGCAGTACTTC
CDR3 protein: CASSLEVHGYEQYF
clone size: .
D gene: .
J gene: TRBJ2-7
V gene: TRBV5-4

CDR3 DNA: TGTGCCAGCAGTGGACAGGGGGCCAAAAACATTCAGTACTTC
CDR3 protein: CASSGQGAKNIQYF
clone size: .
D gene: TRBD1
J gene: TRBJ2-4
V gene: TRBV27

CDR3 DNA: TGTGCCAGCAGTTCTAAATCTGGGCTAGAGACCCAGTACTTC
CDR3 protein: CASSSKSGLETQYF
clone size: .
D gene: .
J gene: TRBJ2-5
V gene: TRBV27

CDR3 DNA: TGTGCCAGCAGTACGACATTGTATCAGCCCCAGCATTTT
CDR3 protein: CASSTTLYQPQHF
clone size: .
D gene: .
J gene: TRBJ1-5
V gene: TRBV6-2/TRBV6-3

CDR3 DNA: TGCGCCAGCCGGCCTACCTGGACTAGCGGGCGAGTCGGGGAGCTGTTTTTT
CDR3 protein: CASRPTWTSGRVGELFF
clone size: .
D gene: TRBD2
J gene: TRBJ2-2
V gene: TRBV5-1

CDR3 DNA: TGTGCCAGCAGTGACTTGTCAGGGGGCCACTACGAGCAGTACTTC
CDR3 protein: CASSDLSGGHYEQYF
clone size: .
D gene: TRBD1
J gene: TRBJ2-7
V gene: TRBV2

CDR3 DNA: TGTGCCACCGGACTAGCGAACACAGATACGCAGTATTTT
CDR3 protein: CATGLANTDTQYF
clone size: .
D gene: TRBD2
J gene: TRBJ2-3
V gene: TRBV2

CDR3 DNA: TGTGCCAGCAGTGATTCCGGGACAGGGGACAATCAGCCCCAGCATTTT
CDR3 protein: CASSDSGTGDNQPQHF
clone size: .
D gene: TRBD1
J gene: TRBJ1-5
V gene: TRBV6-1

CDR3 DNA: TGTGCCAGCTCATATGGTAGTTCGGAGACCCAGTACTTC
CDR3 protein: CASSYGSSETQYF
clone size: once
D gene: .
J gene: TRBJ2-5
V gene: TRBV18